This section outlines one TCR beta chain sequence together with its context. In the original processing: Using reference gene primer amplification, nucleated cell counts were estimated. Using immunoSEQ multiplex PCR, the repertoire was profiled, and TCRdb retains in-frame clones only, with some absent. V and J calls plus clone size are reproduced from that table; the DNA served to infer D and trimming. The sample lists around 180,000 clones; about 88% were seen once. This sample stems from a study of blood T cell repertoires in COVID-19. On the study more broadly: Sources were T cells, B-cell-depleted T cells, or PBMCs; the material itself was cDNA or gDNA.

This CDR3 region has 14 residues. The V gene's germline CDR1 is ENHRY and CDR2 SYGVKD. V was cut by 6 bases and J by 3 bases, with 11 bases left in between. The source material was peripheral blood. V gene TRBV10-3 combines with J gene TRBJ2-2, with D perhaps TRBD2 (5 bases). The receptor's source is a man in his 60s with acute or convalescent COVID-19. CDR3 DNA sequence: TGTGCCATCAGCTGGACTCGGGACACCGGGGAGCTGTTTTTT. It translates to CAISWTRDTGELFF.